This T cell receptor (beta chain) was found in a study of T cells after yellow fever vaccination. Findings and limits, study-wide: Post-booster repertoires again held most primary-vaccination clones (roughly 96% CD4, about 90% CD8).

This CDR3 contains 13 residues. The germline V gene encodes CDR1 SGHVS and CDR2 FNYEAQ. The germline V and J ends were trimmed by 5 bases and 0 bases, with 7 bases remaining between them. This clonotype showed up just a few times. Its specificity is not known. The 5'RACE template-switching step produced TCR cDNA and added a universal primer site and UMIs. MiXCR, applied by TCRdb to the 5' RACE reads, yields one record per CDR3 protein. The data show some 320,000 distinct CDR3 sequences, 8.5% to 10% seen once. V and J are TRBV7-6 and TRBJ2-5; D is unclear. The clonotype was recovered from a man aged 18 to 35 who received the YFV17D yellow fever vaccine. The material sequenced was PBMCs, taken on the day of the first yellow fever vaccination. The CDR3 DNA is TGTGCCAGCAGCCCGAAAAACCAAGAGACCCAGTACTTC. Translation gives CASSPKNQETQYF.